This TCR beta chain was captured by sequencing in a study of shared clonotypes between healthy human individuals. Study results and limitations: Blood was the sole source, and tissue repertoires probably differ.

At deep level, the assay was performed. Per the original data handling: ImmunoSEQ supplied junction-only sequences lacking quality scores, so filtering was different. Sequencing was performed with immunoSEQ multiplex PCR; in TCRdb, only in-frame clones are kept and a portion is missing. D and trimming were read from the DNA, whereas the V and J calls and clone size are those reported in that table. The sample contains about half a million clones, around 79% of which appear only once. As to this clone: Its antigen is undetermined.

Genomic DNA came from tens of millions of PBMCs in unsorted samples. This CDR3 contains 18 residues. V shed 2 bases, J shed 8 bases, and the junction held 17 bases outside the gene matches. Germline values: CDR1 SGHDN, CDR2 FVKESK. This TCR derives from a woman between 35 and 50 years old in good health. Some clones in this sample may be carry-over from other donors' samples. The chain links TRBV14 to TRBJ2-1; TRBD2 agrees at 8 bases. The sample was PBMCs. DNA of the CDR3: TGTGCCAGCAGCCAAATAGGTTTTCCGAGCGGGAGCTCGCATGAGCAGTTCTTC. Its translation: CASSQIGFPSGSSHEQFF.